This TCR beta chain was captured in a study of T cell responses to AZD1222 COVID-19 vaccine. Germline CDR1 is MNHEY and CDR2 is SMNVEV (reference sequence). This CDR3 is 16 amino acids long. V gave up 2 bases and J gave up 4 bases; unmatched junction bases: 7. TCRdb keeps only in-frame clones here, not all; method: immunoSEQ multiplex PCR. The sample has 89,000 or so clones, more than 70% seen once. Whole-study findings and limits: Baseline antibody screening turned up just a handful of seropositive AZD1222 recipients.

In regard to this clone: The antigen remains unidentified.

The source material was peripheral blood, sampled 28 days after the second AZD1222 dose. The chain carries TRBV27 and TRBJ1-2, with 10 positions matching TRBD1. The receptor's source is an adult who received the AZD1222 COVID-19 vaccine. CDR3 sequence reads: CASSLTGTGAVYGYTF. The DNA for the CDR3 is TGTGCCAGCAGTTTAACTGGGACAGGGGCAGTCTATGGCTACACCTTC.